The present T cell receptor (beta chain) was sequenced within a study of beta chain features in type 1 diabetes. Study information: Patient and healthy donor groups were alike in age, gender and cell yields.

This clone has more than one count but fewer than ten. Its antigen is not identified. CDR3 length: 13 residues. V shed 2 bases and J shed 8 bases, with 12 bases lying between them. Germline V lookup: CDR1 GTSNPN, CDR2 SVGIG (reference sequence). Whole-study results and caveats: For Type 1 diabetes patients, all four CD4+ subsets carried TCRB CDR3s that were moderately but significantly shorter.

The study reverse transcribed the entire isolated RNA, so it sequenced expressed TCRB transcripts. The protocol was immunoSEQ multiplex PCR, while the TCRdb copy is restricted to in-frame clones and leaves out a portion. The table has about 150,000 clones, about 9.1% seen once; the top ten hold under 2.5%. The source material was central memory CD4+ T cells from blood. The chain is built from TRBV30 and TRBJ1-4, with D perhaps matching TRBD1 (5 bases). The receptor comes from a woman aged 18 to 35 in good health. CDR3 region: CAWSSQGGEKLFF. The CDR3 nucleotides read TGTGCCTGGAGTAGCCAGGGTGGAGAAAAACTGTTTTTT.